A single sample is the source of the 20 T cell receptor beta chains below, sequenced in a study of shared clonotypes between healthy human individuals. TCRdb's table, derived via immunoSEQ multiplex PCR, lists solely in-frame clones and lacks some. In the table there are 2 million to 3 million clones, approximately 93% of which are singletons. The sequenced sample consisted of naive CD4+ T cells from PBMCs. Subset of the sample: CD45RA+ positively selected. The receptors here all came from a man aged 18 to 29 in good health. Some clones in this sample may be carry-over from other donors' samples.

The V call is TRBV2, the J call TRBJ1-2; D not certain. The V and J ends lost 4 bases and 3 bases respectively, with 12 bases between them. This CDR3 is built from 14 residues. The germline V gene encodes CDR1 SNHLY and CDR2 FYNNEI. The CDR3: CASSVLSSDYGYTF. The CDR3 DNA follows: TGTGCCAGCAGTGTTCTGTCTTCTGACTATGGCTACACCTTC. The full variable domain, in which reference TRBV2 and TRBJ1-2 provide the parts outside the CDR3, is EPEVTQTPSHQVTQMGQEVILRCVPISNHLYFYWYRQILGQKVEFLVSFYNNEISEKSEIFDDQFSVERPDGSNFTLKIRSTKLEDSAMYFCASSVLSSDYGYTFGSGTRLTVV.

This rearrangement joins TRBV9 to TRBJ2-1; D is undetermined. Trimming stripped 3 bases from V and 0 bases from J, with 16 bases between. The germline V gene has CDR1 SGDLS and CDR2 YYNGEE. The CDR3 runs to 17 residues. CDR3 DNA: TGTGCCAGCAGCGCCCCCATTTTGGGTAGCTCCTACAATGAGCAGTTCTTC. It codes for CASSAPILGSSYNEQFF.

The count of this clone is one. V is TRBV29-1 and J is TRBJ1-3; D gene uncertain. The V end lost 7 bases, the J end lost 1 base, and 11 bases lay between the germline ends. This CDR3 is built from 13 residues. Per germline, CDR1 SQVTM and CDR2 ANQGSEA. The CDR3 DNA sequence: TGCAGCGCCTCCCCACTATCTGGAAACACCATATATTTT. Protein sequence: CSASPLSGNTIYF.

Here the CDR3 reads CASSLLSVIPNTGELFF. In nucleotides, the CDR3 is TGCGCCAGCAGCTTACTATCCGTGATACCGAACACCGGGGAGCTGTTTTTT. The chain has TRBV5-1 and TRBJ2-2; no definite D call. Trimming took 2 bases from V and 0 from J, leaving 14 bases between them. The CDR3 runs to 17 residues. The germline gives CDR1 SGHRS, CDR2 YFSETQ.

The chain employs TRBV6-6 and TRBJ2-5, with D uncertain. The germline gives CDR1 MNHNY, CDR2 SVGAGI (reference sequence). The CDR3 sequence is 13 residues long. V was cut by 8 bases and J by 4 bases, with 14 bases left in between. The CDR3 loop is CASLQQASETQYF. The CDR3 bases are TGTGCCAGCCTCCAACAAGCTTCAGAGACCCAGTACTTC.

The chain has TRBV7-3 and TRBJ2-6; D may match TRBD1 or TRBD2 (5 bases each). Per the germline V gene, CDR1 is SGHTA and CDR2 is FQGTGA. The CDR3 has 18 amino acids. The V gene lost 5 bases and the J gene lost 0 bases, with 17 bases spanning the gap. CDR3 in amino acids: CASSLILGVSSGANVLTF. The CDR3 nucleotides are TGTGCCAGCAGCCTTATCCTGGGGGTCTCCTCTGGGGCCAACGTCCTGACTTTC.

This rearrangement joins TRBV28 to TRBJ2-3; TRBD1 aligns across 8 bases. Germline assignment: CDR1 MDHEN and CDR2 SYDVKM. The CDR3 has 15 amino acids. V trimming: 4 bases; J trimming: 4 bases; junction bases outside the gene matches: 7. This CDR3 reads CASSSGGAGADTQYF. The CDR3 DNA reads as TGTGCCAGCAGTTCAGGGGGCGCGGGCGCAGATACGCAGTATTTT. The complete variable domain, with remaining parts taken from reference TRBV28 and TRBJ2-3, reads DVKVTQSSRYLVKRTGEKVFLECVQDMDHENMFWYRQDPGLGLRLIYFSYDVKMKEKGDIPEGYSVSREKKERFSLILESASTNQTSMYLCASSSGGAGADTQYFGPGTRLTVL.

The chain couples TRBV19 to TRBJ1-5, with 12 positions matching TRBD1. V was clipped by 7 bases and J by 1 base; unmatched bases: 11. CDR3 size: 18 residues. Germline loops: CDR1 LNHDA, CDR2 SQIVND (reference sequence). CDR3 sequence (DNA): TGTGCCAGTATGGGCGGGGACAGGGGGCGCGGAAGCAATCAGCCCCAGCATTTT. It yields the protein CASMGGDRGRGSNQPQHF.

This clone was picked up one time. This CDR3 reads CASSPLGHLNTGELFF. CDR3 nucleotide sequence: TGTGCCAGCAGTCCGTTGGGACATTTGAACACCGGGGAGCTGTTTTTT. The chain couples TRBV6-6 to TRBJ2-2, with a possible D match to TRBD1 (6 bases). The germline V gene encodes CDR1 MNHNY and CDR2 SVGAGI (reference sequence). V gave up 5 bases and J gave up 1 base, with 14 bases separating them. The CDR3 is 16 residues long.

A note on this clone: At the DNA level, this CDR3 is encoded by other sequences in the same sample as well. The chain couples TRBV28 to TRBJ1-2, with D unclear. In germline, CDR1 is MDHEN, CDR2 SYDVKM. V was pared by 5 bases and J by 0 bases, with 7 bases between. The CDR3 contains 13 residues. CDR3 nucleotide sequence: TGTGCCAGCAGTCCCGATTCTAACTATGGCTACACCTTC. Protein product: CASSPDSNYGYTF.

V gene TRBV5-1 combines with J gene TRBJ1-1; perhaps TRBD1 as D (6 bases). The germline gives CDR1 SGHRS, CDR2 YFSETQ. V lost 4 bases and J lost 3, with 16 bases in between. The CDR3 totals 15 residues. This chain's CDR3 is CASSPGGTRYTEAFF. Written as DNA, the CDR3 is TGCGCCAGCAGCCCCGGAGGGACACGGTACACTGAAGCTTTCTTT.

This chain joins TRBV5-1 and TRBJ2-2, with 7 bases identical to TRBD1. The V segment lost 4 bases and the J segment 0 bases; nucleotides outside the gene matches: 6. Germline loops: CDR1 SGHRS, CDR2 YFSETQ. The CDR3 totals 16 residues. The CDR3 DNA follows: TGCGCCAGCAGCGGCGAGGGGGCAGCGAACACCGGGGAGCTGTTTTTT. As protein: CASSGEGAANTGELFF.

The V and J genes are TRBV29-1 and TRBJ2-5; 7 positions agree with TRBD2. The CDR3 consists of 15 residues. CDR1 and CDR2 (germline): SQVTM, ANQGSEA. Germline trimming cut 4 bases from V and 4 bases from J; bases unmatched to any gene: 12. The CDR3 DNA reads TGCAGCGTTGGGTTCGTCCTAGCGGACGGAGAGACCCAGTACTTC. Protein sequence: CSVGFVLADGETQYF. Together with reference TRBV29-1 and TRBJ2-5, the CDR3 gives the full variable domain: SAVISQKPSRDICQRGTSLTIQCQVDSQVTMMFWYRQQPGQSLTLIATANQGSEATYESGFVIDKFPISRPNLTFSTLTVSNMSPEDSSIYLCSVGFVLADGETQYFGPGTRLLVL.

In regard to this clone: The sample holds other DNA sequences that translate to the same CDR3. This chain joins TRBV28 and TRBJ2-2; 7 bases are a match to TRBD2. Trimming took 3 bases from V and 3 from J; bases not matched to a gene: 1. The germline V gene has CDR1 MDHEN and CDR2 SYDVKM. There are 14 residues in the CDR3. The CDR3 spells CASSLGGDTGELFF. CDR3 DNA sequence: TGTGCCAGCAGTTTGGGAGGGGACACCGGGGAGCTGTTTTTT. The variable domain in full, with the rest retrieved from reference TRBV28 and TRBJ2-2, is DVKVTQSSRYLVKRTGEKVFLECVQDMDHENMFWYRQDPGLGLRLIYFSYDVKMKEKGDIPEGYSVSREKKERFSLILESASTNQTSMYLCASSLGGDTGELFFGEGSRLTVL.

The chain carries TRBV19 and TRBJ2-7; no firm D call. This CDR3 contains 14 residues. In germline, CDR1 is LNHDA, CDR2 SQIVND (reference sequence). Trimming removed 3 bases at V and 6 bases at J, with 15 bases between. The chain's CDR3 is CASSILTGSAEQYF. The CDR3 nucleotides read TGTGCCAGTAGTATCCTGACGGGTAGTGCCGAGCAGTACTTC.

V usage is TRBV5-1 and J usage is TRBJ2-7; 7 nucleotides line up with TRBD1. The CDR3 runs 16 residues. CDR1 and CDR2 from the germline V gene are SGHRS and YFSETQ. V shed 0 bases, J shed 1 base, and the junction held 7 bases outside the gene matches. CDR3 amino acids: CASSLAGQTISYEQYF. The CDR3 bases are TGCGCCAGCAGCTTGGCGGGACAGACGATTTCCTACGAGCAGTACTTC. The full variable domain, its missing parts supplied by reference TRBV5-1 and TRBJ2-7, is KAGVTQTPRYLIKTRGQQVTLSCSPISGHRSVSWYQQTPGQGLQFLFEYFSETQRNKGNFPGRFSGRQFSNSRSEMNVSTLELGDSALYLCASSLAGQTISYEQYFGPGTRLTVT.

This rearrangement joins TRBV7-9 to TRBJ2-3; TRBD2 matches 14 bases. Germline CDR1 reads SEHNR; CDR2 reads FQNEAQ (reference sequence). Losses at the gene ends were 4 bases for V and 5 bases for J; bases not matched to a gene: 11. CDR3 length equals 18 residues. The CDR3 DNA is TGTGCCAGCAGCTCCCAAAGACTAGCGGGAGGGGCCATAGATACGCAGTATTTT. It is translated as CASSSQRLAGGAIDTQYF.

V usage is TRBV5-1 and J usage is TRBJ2-3, with no clear D. Trimming left V 0 bases short and J 4 bases short, with 9 bases between. CDR3 length: 14 amino acids. Looked up from germline, CDR1 is SGHRS and CDR2 is YFSETQ. The DNA for the CDR3 is TGCGCCAGCAGCTTGGGTAGGTTGGCAGATACGCAGTATTTT. Protein: CASSLGRLADTQYF.

This chain uses TRBV12-1 with TRBJ2-7; TRBD1 was called by the table and not checked on the DNA. TRBV12-1 constitutes a pseudogene. The CDR3 extends over 14 amino acids. The CDR3 DNA reads TGTGCCAGCAGCTCGCAGGCCCTCTCCTACGAGCAGTACTTC. It translates to CASSSQALSYEQYF.

This chain connects TRBV5-1 to TRBJ2-1; 11 bases fit TRBD1. With 4 bases clipped from V and 1 base from J, the junction kept 7 bases outside the gene matches. Germline V lookup: CDR1 SGHRS, CDR2 YFSETQ. The CDR3 has 17 amino acids. The CDR3, as DNA: TGCGCCAGCAGCGATCCCGGGGACAGGGGGTCCTACAATGAGCAGTTCTTC. It yields the protein CASSDPGDRGSYNEQFF.